A selection of T cell receptor beta chains follows, all from one sample in a study of Graves' ophthalmopathy and Graves' hyperthyroidism. TCRdb reanalysed the multiplex PCR reads using MiXCR and keeps one entry per CDR3 protein. The data hold more than 550,000 distinct CDR3 sequences, with roughly two fifths observed a single time. Sample: peripheral blood. These receptors came from an adult man with Graves' ophthalmopathy. The conserved cysteine and the conserved F or W are not part of the CDR3 here.

V gene,CDR3 protein
TRBV20-1,SARGTPDTGELF
TRBV5-6,ASSRGQGRSQPQY
TRBV4-1,ASSQKQGSRNTIY
TRBV7-9,ASSLSGLGSTEAF
TRBV7-6,ASSLAGGPTGELF
TRBV12-3/TRBV12-4,ASSPRIQETQY
TRBV7-9,ASSLGLATYEQY
TRBV9,ASSARRSETQY
TRBV9,ASAKNTGELF
TRBV6-2/TRBV6-3,ASSFSGTSGAYEQY
TRBV25-1,ASSAQGASGANVLT
TRBV24-1,ATSDGTVQETQY
TRBV5-4,ASSSRDFAGELF
TRBV29-1,SVALKDRDTIYEQY
TRBV2,ASSDSPWGPQETQY
TRBV4-2,ASSQEGDSSYGYT
TRBV11-2,ASRSGGFNEKLF
TRBV11-2,ASSELIIRGRGLNTEAF
TRBV29-1,SVTGVAGANVLT
TRBV7-8,ASSPLGVSYEQY
TRBV7-9,ASSAPVGGEHTSEY
TRBV2,ASSETGFEQY
TRBV24-1,ATSGTGDADGYT
TRBV7-9,ASSQEGPAGDPKGYGYT
TRBV6-5,ASSFSGRLQPQH
TRBV7-9,ASSATTGGRVDGYT
TRBV7-9,ASRPIQGGYT
TRBV10-3,ASVGLVGYEQY
TRBV7-3,ASSLIPQTGLNEQY
TRBV12-3/TRBV12-4,ASSYFPRGEGMELF
TRBV12-3/TRBV12-4,ASSLVSVGLETQY
TRBV25-1,ASRPLAGGLNEQF
TRBV19,ASSQDRLSNTEAF
TRBV19,ASSMVGRGDEQY
TRBV10-3,AISDNSQVGYT
TRBV2,ASKDRGWTGELF
TRBV7-9,ASSLGPFYEQY
TRBV25-1,ASSVAPGLTGELF
TRBV15,ATSITVDDNQPQH
TRBV2,ASSVQGAGEQY
TRBV5-1,ASSLGGQPNTEAF
TRBV10-3,AISDHNRDHHEQY
TRBV7-6,ASSSAPAGANQPQH
TRBV29-1,SVPTAGQVAGELF
TRBV2,ASSYSVRGPSNYGYT
TRBV2,ASEDRTVRETQY
TRBV11-2,ASSYGGANTEAF
TRBV7-6,ASSLGPSTGTGAETQY
TRBV7-2,ASSLDTNQIGQGAREQY
TRBV7-3,ASSLGHVNTEKLF
TRBV6-2/TRBV6-3,AISYSLMYEQY
TRBV2,ASSLLPGTGEETQY
TRBV10-3,AISPGLNQPQH
TRBV19,ASSFRVGIQGNYGYT
TRBV7-6,ASSLAGKGGEETQY
TRBV10-3,ASSSGTKTEAF
TRBV9,ASSGTSVSGANVLT